The following is a T cell receptor beta chain sequence with its context. Original analysis: Reference gene primer amplification in the assay estimated nucleated cell counts. Clones were read by immunoSEQ multiplex PCR, and TCRdb kept only the in-frame ones, dropping some. From that table come the V and J calls and clone size; the DNA was used to work out D and trimming. The data hold 200,000 or so clones, with 80% to 90% observed a single time. Germline CDR1 is SGHTS and CDR2 is YDEGEE. This CDR3 spans 12 amino acids. Trimming stripped 4 bases from V and 4 bases from J, with 8 bases between. This specimen comes from a study of blood T cell repertoires in COVID-19. Study information: COVID-19 samples, acute and convalescent, were from the United States, Italy and Spain. The analysed material was cDNA or gDNA that came from T cells, B-cell-depleted T cells, or PBMCs.

This sequence was found in a man between 60 and 75 years old with acute or convalescent COVID-19. Sequencing was performed on peripheral blood. The chain uses TRBV5-8 and TRBJ1-1; D call uncertain. CDR3: CASSPRSTEAFF. DNA of the CDR3: TGTGCCAGCAGCCCCCGGAGCACTGAAGCTTTCTTT.